This TCR beta chain was retrieved from a study of CD8+CD57+ T cells in acquired aplastic anemia. Study-wide background: Sorted CD4+ and CD8+ cell DNA averaged approximately 3.2 ug. Overall study results and limits: With respect to CD8+ Simpson's diversity, patients and controls did not differ significantly. Sharing between patients and controls was observed for twenty-nine CD8+ CDR3 sequences.

Flow cytometry had shown expanded CD8+CD57+ cells in the patients chosen for sequencing. Each patient had severe acquired aplastic anemia. This clonotype was counted many times. The antigen remains unidentified. Germline V gene data show CDR1 as WSHSY and CDR2 as SAAADI. The ends were cut back, 1 base at V and 2 bases at J, with 3 bases in the middle. CDR3 length: 12 amino acids. Profiles of TCR beta VDJ and CDR3 were generated from a genomic DNA template. Via MiXCR, TCRdb re-called the reads, giving one row per CDR3 protein. The data hold 300,000 or so distinct CDR3 sequences, with around three fifths observed a single time.

The sample taken for sequencing was sorted CD4+, CD8+, or CD8+CD57+ T cells (not recorded which) from PBMCs. The chain links TRBV10-2 to TRBJ2-7; D call uncertain. This TCR came from a human donor with aplastic anemia. The CDR3 is CASSEYPYEQYF. CDR3 DNA: TGCGCCAGCAGTGAGTACCCCTACGAGCAGTACTTC.